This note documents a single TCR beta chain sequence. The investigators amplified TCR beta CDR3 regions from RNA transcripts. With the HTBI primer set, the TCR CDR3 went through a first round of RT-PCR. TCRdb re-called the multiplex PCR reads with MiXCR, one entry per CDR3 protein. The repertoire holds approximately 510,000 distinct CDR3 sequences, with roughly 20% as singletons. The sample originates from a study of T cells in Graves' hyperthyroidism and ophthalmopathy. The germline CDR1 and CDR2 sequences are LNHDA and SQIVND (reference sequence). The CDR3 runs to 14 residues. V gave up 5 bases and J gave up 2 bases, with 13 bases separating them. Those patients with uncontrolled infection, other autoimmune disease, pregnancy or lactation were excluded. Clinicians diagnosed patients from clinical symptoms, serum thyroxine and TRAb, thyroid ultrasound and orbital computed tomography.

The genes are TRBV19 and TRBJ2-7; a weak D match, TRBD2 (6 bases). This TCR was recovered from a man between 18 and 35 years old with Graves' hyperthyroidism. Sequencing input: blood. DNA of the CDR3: TGTGCCAGTAGTCCAAGCCGGAGGGCCTACGAGCAGTACTTC. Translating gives CASSPSRRAYEQYF.